Listed below are T cell receptor beta chains from one sample, sequenced in a study of somatic mutations in cytotoxic T cells in rheumatoid arthritis. Some clones are missing from TCRdb's copy, which holds only in-frame ones; the method was immunoSEQ multiplex PCR. The sample lists more than 25,000 clones; over 80% were seen once. The sequenced material came from CD8+ T cells sorted from blood. The receptors were sampled from a man aged 45-65 years in good health. Both conserved end residues are part of each CDR3. The D gene is left open where the match is weak. Where a row states a size, it is once, few, many or the class of an expanded clone; other rows omit it.

TRBJ2-5 - few TRBV20-1 TGCAGTGCTAGGGAAGGGGAGACCCAGTACTTC CSAREGETQYF
TRBJ1-5 TRBD1 few TRBV2 TGTGCCAGCAGTGGGGACAGGGGGCAGAAAGGCAATCAGCCCCAGCATTTT CASSGDRGQKGNQPQHF
TRBJ2-1 TRBD2 few TRBV27 TGTGCCAGCAGTCGGGGACTAGCGGGAGCGACTGAGCAGTTCTTC CASSRGLAGATEQFF
TRBJ1-2 TRBD1 - TRBV7-2 TGTGCCAGCAGCCCAGAGTCCGGGACAGAAGCTAACTATGGCTACACCTTC CASSPESGTEANYGYTF
TRBJ2-5 TRBD1 - TRBV15 TGTGCCACCGGACAGGGGGAGACCCAGTACTTC CATGQGETQYF
TRBJ1-4 TRBD1 once TRBV11-3 TGTGCCAGCAGCCCGGGACAGGGTAATGAAAAACTGTTTTTT CASSPGQGNEKLFF
TRBJ1-1 TRBD1 - TRBV9 TGTGCCAGCAGCCCATCACTCGACAGGGGTTTAAACACTGAAGCTTTCTTT CASSPSLDRGLNTEAFF
TRBJ2-7 TRBD2 few TRBV27 TGTGCCAGCGGGACTAGCACACCCTACGAGCAGTACTTC CASGTSTPYEQYF
TRBJ2-1 TRBD2 - TRBV9 TGTGCCAGCAGCCCTCAACTCGGGACTAGCAGCGAGCAGTTCTTC CASSPQLGTSSEQFF
TRBJ1-2 TRBD1 - TRBV7-9 TGTGCCAGCAGCTCCGGACAGGGGACTTTCTATGGCTACACCTTC CASSSGQGTFYGYTF
TRBJ2-3 TRBD2 once TRBV7-9 TGTGCCAGCAGCTACACACTAGCGAGTGTGAGCACAGATACGCAGTATTTT CASSYTLASVSTDTQYF
TRBJ1-5 - - TRBV27 TGTGCCAGCAGTTTAGGGAGGGGCAATCAGCCCCAGCATTTT CASSLGRGNQPQHF
TRBJ1-1 - - TRBV11-3 TGTGCCAGCAGCTCACCCAGGACTGGGGTTGAAGCTTTCTTT CASSSPRTGVEAFF
TRBJ2-7 - - TRBV5-6 TGTGCCAGCTGCCTAGGCGGGCGGGAGCAGTACTTC CASCLGGREQYF
TRBJ2-3 - - TRBV7-9 TGTGCCAGCAGCCCTCCGGGAAGCCCGGGGGATACGCAGTATTTT CASSPPGSPGDTQYF
TRBJ2-1 - - TRBV2 TGTGCCAGCAGTGTAAGACGGGAGTTTAATGAGCAGTTCTTC CASSVRREFNEQFF
TRBJ2-1 TRBD2 - TRBV7-6 TGTGCCAGCCAAGGTAGCGGACTAGATTCCAATGAGCAGTTCTTC CASQGSGLDSNEQFF
TRBJ2-7 - - TRBV7-9 TGTGCCAGCAGCTCACCGGGGCAGGGGCACGAGCAGTACTTC CASSSPGQGHEQYF
TRBJ2-7 TRBD1 - TRBV2 TGTGCCAGCAGCGGACAGGTGGCGGTCTACGAGCAGTACTTC CASSGQVAVYEQYF
TRBJ1-1 - - TRBV27 TGTGCCAGCATCGGGGCGCCAGGCACTGAAGCTTTCTTT CASIGAPGTEAFF
TRBJ1-1 - - TRBV5-1 TGCGCCAGCAGCTTGGGTCGGATAGTTAACACTGAAGCTTTCTTT CASSLGRIVNTEAFF
TRBJ2-4 - - TRBV7-9 TGTGCCAGCAGCTCGGGGACTCCTACAGCCAAAAACATTCAGTACTTC CASSSGTPTAKNIQYF
TRBJ2-7 TRBD1 few TRBV6-6 TGTGCCAGCACTCGCGACAGGGGGGTTTCCTACGAGCAGTACTTC CASTRDRGVSYEQYF
TRBJ1-2 - once TRBV13 TGTGCCAGCAGCTTCAGCGGGGACGCGTACACCTTC CASSFSGDAYTF
TRBJ2-7 TRBD1 - TRBV27 TGTGCCAGCAGTCCCTCAACCGGGACAGTCAACTACGAGCAGTACTTC CASSPSTGTVNYEQYF
TRBJ2-1 TRBD1 - TRBV7-9 TGTGCCAGCACCACTCCCCGGGACAGGGGGACTAGCCGCTACAATGAGCAGTTCTTC CASTTPRDRGTSRYNEQFF
TRBJ2-7 TRBD1 few TRBV7-9 TGTGCCAGCAGCACGGACAGGGTCCGCTACGAGCAGTACTTC CASSTDRVRYEQYF
TRBJ1-1 - few TRBV7-9 TGTGCCAGCAGCCTCGCCGGCACTGAAGCTTTCTTT CASSLAGTEAFF
TRBJ2-7 TRBD1 - TRBV2 TGTGCCAGTAGAACAGGGGGCGGTCTGTACGAGCAGTACTTC CASRTGGGLYEQYF
TRBJ2-5 TRBD1 - TRBV7-9 TGTGCCAGCAGCTCAAAGGACAGGGGGACGGAGACCCAGTACTTC CASSSKDRGTETQYF
TRBJ2-1 - - TRBV7-9 TGTGCCAGCAGCTTTACTGGGGGACAAATGAATGAGCAGTTCTTC CASSFTGGQMNEQFF
TRBJ2-7 TRBD1 - TRBV28 TGTGCCAGCAGTACCCGGGACAGAGACTACGAGCAGTACTTC CASSTRDRDYEQYF
TRBJ2-2 TRBD1 few TRBV4-1 TGCGCCAGCAGCCAAGAACAGGGGGGGGAGCTGTTTTTT CASSQEQGGELFF
TRBJ1-5 - - TRBV19 TGTGCCAGTAGTATACAAGGGATCAATCAGCCCCAGCATTTT CASSIQGINQPQHF
TRBJ2-5 TRBD1 - TRBV4-1 TGCGCCAGCAGCCGCGCCCAGGGACAGGGGTACCAAGAGACCCAGTACTTC CASSRAQGQGYQETQYF
TRBJ2-2 TRBD1 - TRBV7-9 TGTGCCAGCAGCACCCGGGACAGGGGGCCCGGGGAGCTGTTTTTT CASSTRDRGPGELFF